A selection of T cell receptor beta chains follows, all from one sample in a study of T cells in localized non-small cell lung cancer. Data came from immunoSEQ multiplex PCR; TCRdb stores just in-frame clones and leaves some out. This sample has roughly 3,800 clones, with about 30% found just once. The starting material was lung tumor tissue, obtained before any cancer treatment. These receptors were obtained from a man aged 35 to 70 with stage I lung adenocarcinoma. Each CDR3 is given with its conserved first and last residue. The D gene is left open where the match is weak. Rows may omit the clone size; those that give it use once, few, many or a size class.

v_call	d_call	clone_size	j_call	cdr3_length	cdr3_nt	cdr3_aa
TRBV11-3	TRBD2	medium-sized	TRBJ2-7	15	TGTGCCAGCAGCTTAACGGGAGGTACATTAGACGAGCAGTACTTC	CASSLTGGTLDEQYF
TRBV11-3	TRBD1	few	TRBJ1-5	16	TGTGCCAGCAGCTTAGTAGCAGGGGGGAGCAATCAGCCCCAGCATTTT	CASSLVAGGSNQPQHF
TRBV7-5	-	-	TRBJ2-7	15	TGTGCCAGCAGCTTGGTCCCAACTAGCGGGGTTCAGCAGTACTTC	CASSLVPTSGVQQYF
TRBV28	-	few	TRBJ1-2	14	TGTGCCAGCAGTTCTGCCCGTATCCTATATGGCTACACCTTC	CASSSARILYGYTF
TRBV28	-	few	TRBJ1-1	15	TGTGCCAGCAGCCGTCACGAAGAGGGATTCACTGAAGCTTTCTTT	CASSRHEEGFTEAFF
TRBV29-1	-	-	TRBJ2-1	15	TGCAGCGTTGCGGCTAGCACGAGCTCCTACAATGAGCAGTTCTTC	CSVAASTSSYNEQFF
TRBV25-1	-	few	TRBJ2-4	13	TGTGCCAGCAGTGTGGGGACCAAAAACATTCAGTACTTC	CASSVGTKNIQYF
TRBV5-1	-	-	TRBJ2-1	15	TGCGCCAGCAGCCCTTCGGCCCTTGGATACAATGAGCAGTTCTTC	CASSPSALGYNEQFF
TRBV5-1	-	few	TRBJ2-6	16	TGCGCCAGCAGCTTTGGACTAAGCTCTGGGGCCAACGTCCTGACTTTC	CASSFGLSSGANVLTF
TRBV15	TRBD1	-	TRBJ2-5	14	TGTGCCACCAGCAGGGGGACAGGGAAGGAGACCCAGTACTTC	CATSRGTGKETQYF
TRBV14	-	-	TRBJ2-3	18	TGTGCCAGCAGCCAAGAGGGGGCATGGACGGGAGTTACAGATACGCAGTATTTT	CASSQEGAWTGVTDTQYF
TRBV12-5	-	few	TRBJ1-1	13	TGTGCTAGTGGTCTCTCCCCTTCGCCCGAAGCTTTCTTT	CASGLSPSPEAFF
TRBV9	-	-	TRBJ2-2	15	TGTGCCAGCAGCTACAGGGCCCTTAACACCGGGGAGCTGTTTTTT	CASSYRALNTGELFF
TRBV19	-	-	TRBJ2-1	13	TGTGCCAGTACCATACAGGGTAACAATGAGCAGTTCTTC	CASTIQGNNEQFF
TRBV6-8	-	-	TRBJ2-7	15	TGTGCCAGCAGTTCCCTCCCCCCGCAGGGATACGAGCAGTACTTC	CASSSLPPQGYEQYF
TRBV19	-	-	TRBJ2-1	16	TGTGCCAGTAGTATGGGAACAGGGCAGGGGCGGAATGAGCAGTTCTTC	CASSMGTGQGRNEQFF
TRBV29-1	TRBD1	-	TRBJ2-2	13	TGCAGCGTCGACAGGGCGAACACCGGGGAGCTGTTTTTT	CSVDRANTGELFF
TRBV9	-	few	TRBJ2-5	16	TGTGCCAGCAGCTTAAACAGGGCAGGTTTACAAGAGACCCAGTACTTC	CASSLNRAGLQETQYF
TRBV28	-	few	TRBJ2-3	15	TGTGCCAGCAGTTCCCAAAGGACTAGCACAGATACGCAGTATTTT	CASSSQRTSTDTQYF
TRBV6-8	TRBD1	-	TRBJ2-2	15	TGTGCCAGCAGAGCCAGGACAGGGACAAGCGGGGAGCTGTTTTTT	CASRARTGTSGELFF
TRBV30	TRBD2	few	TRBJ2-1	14	TGTGCCTGGAGTGGGCTAGCGGGGGGGACTGAGCAGTTCTTC	CAWSGLAGGTEQFF
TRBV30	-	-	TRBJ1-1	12	TGTGCCTGGAGCGGACCGTTCACTGAAGCTTTCTTT	CAWSGPFTEAFF
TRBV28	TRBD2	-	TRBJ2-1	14	TGTGCCAGCAGCCGACTAGCGGGAGACAATGAGCAGTTCTTC	CASSRLAGDNEQFF
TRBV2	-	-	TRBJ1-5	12	TGTGCCAGCAGGAGGGGTAATCAGCCCCAGCATTTT	CASRRGNQPQHF
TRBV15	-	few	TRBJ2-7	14	TGTGCCACCAGCAACCTAAATGGGGGAGGAGAGCAGTACTTC	CATSNLNGGGEQYF
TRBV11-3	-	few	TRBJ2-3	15	TGTGCCAGCAGCTTAGTGCCTTCTAGCACAGATACGCAGTATTTT	CASSLVPSSTDTQYF
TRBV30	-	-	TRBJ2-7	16	TGTGCCTGGAGTGTATTACGGGGCTTCAGCTCCTACGAGCAGTACTTC	CAWSVLRGFSSYEQYF
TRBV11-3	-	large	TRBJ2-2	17	TGTGCCAGCAGCTTAGTGTTGGGCGTAAGCTCAGGCGGGGAGCTGTTTTTT	CASSLVLGVSSGGELFF
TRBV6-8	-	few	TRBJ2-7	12	TGTGCCAGCAGTTCTTCAGGGTTCGAGCAGTACTTC	CASSSSGFEQYF
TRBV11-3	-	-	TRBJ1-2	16	TGTGCCAGCAGCTTGTTTAGGACAAGAGCTAACTATGGCTACACCTTC	CASSLFRTRANYGYTF
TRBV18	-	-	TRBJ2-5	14	TGTGCCAGCTCAAGCAGGGAATTGGTAGAGACCCAGTACTTC	CASSSRELVETQYF
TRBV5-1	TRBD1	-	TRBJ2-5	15	TGCGCCAGCAGTTACAGGGGGCCTAACCAAGAGACCCAGTACTTC	CASSYRGPNQETQYF
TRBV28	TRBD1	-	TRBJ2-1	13	TGTGCCAGCCACAGGGGTAATGACAATGAGCAGTTCTTC	CASHRGNDNEQFF
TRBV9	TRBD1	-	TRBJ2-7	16	TGTGCCAGCAGTCTGACGCAAGGGGGCTCTCTAGGCGAGCAGTACTTC	CASSLTQGGSLGEQYF
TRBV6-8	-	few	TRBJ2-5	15	TGTGCCAGCAGTGAGTCAACGGGAGTGCTAGAGACCCAGTACTTC	CASSESTGVLETQYF
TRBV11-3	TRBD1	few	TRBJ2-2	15	TGTGCCAGCAGCCCAGCTTACAGGGGGCCCGGGGAGCTGTTTTTT	CASSPAYRGPGELFF
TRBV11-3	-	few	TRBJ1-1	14	TGTGCCAGCAGCTTGAGGAGGGGAGGCACTGAAGCTTTCTTT	CASSLRRGGTEAFF
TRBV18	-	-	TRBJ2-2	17	TGTGCCAGCTCACCGACCATAGCAGATCCGAACACCGGGGAGCTGTTTTTT	CASSPTIADPNTGELFF
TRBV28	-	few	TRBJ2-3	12	TGTGCCAGCGCCCTCCCGGGGGATACGCAGTATTTT	CASALPGDTQYF
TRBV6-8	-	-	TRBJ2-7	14	TGTGCCAGCAGTGAGCAGGGAGAGTCGGGCGAGCAGTACTTC	CASSEQGESGEQYF
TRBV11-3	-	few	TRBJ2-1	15	TGTGCCAGCAGCTTGAAGCGGAGCTCCTACAATGAGCAGTTCTTC	CASSLKRSSYNEQFF
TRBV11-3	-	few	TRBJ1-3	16	TGTGCCAGCAGCCTCGGACCGGGATACCTTGGAAACACCATATATTTT	CASSLGPGYLGNTIYF
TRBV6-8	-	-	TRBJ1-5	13	TGTGCCAGCAGGGGACATAGCAATCAGCCCCAGCATTTT	CASRGHSNQPQHF
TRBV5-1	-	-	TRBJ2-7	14	TGCGCCAGCAGCCCGGTGGATACAGGCTACGAGCAGTACTTC	CASSPVDTGYEQYF
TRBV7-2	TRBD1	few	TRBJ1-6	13	TGTGCCAGCTCGGGACAGTCTACTTCACCCCTCCACTTT	CASSGQSTSPLHF
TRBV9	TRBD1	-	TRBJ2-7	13	TGTGCCAGCAGTGCCGGGACAGGTTACGAGCAGTACTTC	CASSAGTGYEQYF
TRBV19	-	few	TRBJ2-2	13	TGTGCCAGTAGCCTATTCTACACCGGGGAGCTGTTTTTT	CASSLFYTGELFF
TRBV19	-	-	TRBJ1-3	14	TGTGCCAGTAGGGTCGACAGGAGTGGAAACACCATATATTTT	CASRVDRSGNTIYF
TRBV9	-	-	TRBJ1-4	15	TGTGCCAGCAGCGTAGGAATAACCATAAGTGAAAAACTGTTTTTT	CASSVGITISEKLFF
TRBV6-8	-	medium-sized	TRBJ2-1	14	TGTGCCAGCAGTGAGGAGGGGGGGGACAATGAGCAGTTCTTC	CASSEEGGDNEQFF
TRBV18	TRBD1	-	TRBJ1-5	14	TGTGCCAGCTCGAAGGACAGGGTCAATCAGCCCCAGCATTTT	CASSKDRVNQPQHF
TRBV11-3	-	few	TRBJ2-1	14	TGTGCCAGCAGCTTAATGGCGGGTAACAATGAGCAGTTCTTC	CASSLMAGNNEQFF
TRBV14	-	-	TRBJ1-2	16	TGTGCCAGCAGCCAAGATCGCCGGGGGGCTTTCTATGGCTACACCTTC	CASSQDRRGAFYGYTF
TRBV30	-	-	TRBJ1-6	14	TGTGCCTGGACAAGGGACTCCTATAATTCACCCCTCCACTTT	CAWTRDSYNSPLHF
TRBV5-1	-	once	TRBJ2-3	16	TGCGCCAGCAGCTTTCCGATGGCGGCTAGCACAGATACGCAGTATTTT	CASSFPMAASTDTQYF